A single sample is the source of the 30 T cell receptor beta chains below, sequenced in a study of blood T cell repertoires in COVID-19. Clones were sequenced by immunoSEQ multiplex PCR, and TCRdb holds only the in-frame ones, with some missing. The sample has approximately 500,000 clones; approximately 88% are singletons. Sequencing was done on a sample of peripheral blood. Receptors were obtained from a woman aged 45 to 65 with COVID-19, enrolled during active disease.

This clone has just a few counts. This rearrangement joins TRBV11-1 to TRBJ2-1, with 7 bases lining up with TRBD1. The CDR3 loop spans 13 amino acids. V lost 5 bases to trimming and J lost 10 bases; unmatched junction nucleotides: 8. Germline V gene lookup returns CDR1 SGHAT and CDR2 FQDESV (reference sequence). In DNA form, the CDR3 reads TGTGCCAGCAGCGCCCGACAGGGACAGGAGCAGTTCTTC. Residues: CASSARQGQEQFF.

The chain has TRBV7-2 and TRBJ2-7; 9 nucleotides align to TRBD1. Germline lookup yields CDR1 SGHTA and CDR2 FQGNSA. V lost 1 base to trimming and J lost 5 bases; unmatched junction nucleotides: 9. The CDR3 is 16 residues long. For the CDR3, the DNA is TGTGCCAGCAGCTTAGTTGGGACAGGGAGCGTCAACGAGCAGTACTTC. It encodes CASSLVGTGSVNEQYF.

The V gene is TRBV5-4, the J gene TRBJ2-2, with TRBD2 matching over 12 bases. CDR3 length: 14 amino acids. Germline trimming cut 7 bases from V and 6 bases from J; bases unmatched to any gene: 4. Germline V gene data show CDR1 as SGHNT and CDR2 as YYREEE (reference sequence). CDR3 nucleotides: TGTGCCAGCGCTAGCGGGGGGGTCGCCGGGGAGCTGTTTTTT. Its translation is CASASGGVAGELFF.

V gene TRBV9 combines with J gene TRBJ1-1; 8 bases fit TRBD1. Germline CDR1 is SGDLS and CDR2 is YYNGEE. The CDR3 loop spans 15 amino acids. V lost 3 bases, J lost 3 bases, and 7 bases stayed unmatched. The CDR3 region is CASSGLQGADTEAFF. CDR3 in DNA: TGTGCCAGCAGCGGCCTCCAGGGGGCGGACACTGAAGCTTTCTTT.

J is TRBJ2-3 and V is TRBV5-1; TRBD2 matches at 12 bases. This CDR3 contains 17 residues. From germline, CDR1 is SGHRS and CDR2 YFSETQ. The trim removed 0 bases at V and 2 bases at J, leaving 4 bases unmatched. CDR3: CASSLEPSGGVTDTQYF. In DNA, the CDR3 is TGCGCCAGCAGCTTGGAACCTAGCGGGGGGGTCACAGATACGCAGTATTTT.

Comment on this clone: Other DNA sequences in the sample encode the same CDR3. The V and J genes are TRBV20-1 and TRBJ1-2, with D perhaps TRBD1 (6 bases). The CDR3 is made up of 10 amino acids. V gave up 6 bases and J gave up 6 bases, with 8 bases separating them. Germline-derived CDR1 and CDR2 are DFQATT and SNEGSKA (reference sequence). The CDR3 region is CSAYRDGYTF. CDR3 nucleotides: TGCAGTGCCTACAGGGATGGCTACACCTTC.

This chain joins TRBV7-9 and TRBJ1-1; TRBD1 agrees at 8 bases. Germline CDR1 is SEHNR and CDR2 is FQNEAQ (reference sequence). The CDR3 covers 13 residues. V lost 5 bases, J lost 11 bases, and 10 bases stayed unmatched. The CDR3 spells CASSPDRGSLAFF. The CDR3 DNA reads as TGTGCCAGCAGCCCCGACAGGGGAAGTTTGGCTTTCTTT.

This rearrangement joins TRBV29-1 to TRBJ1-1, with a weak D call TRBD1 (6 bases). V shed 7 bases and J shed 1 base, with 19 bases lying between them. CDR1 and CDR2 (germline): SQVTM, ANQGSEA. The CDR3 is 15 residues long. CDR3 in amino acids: CSAYEADSRNTEAFF. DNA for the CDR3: TGCAGCGCCTACGAAGCGGACAGCCGGAACACTGAAGCTTTCTTT. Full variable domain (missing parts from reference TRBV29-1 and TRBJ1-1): SAVISQKPSRDICQRGTSLTIQCQVDSQVTMMFWYRQQPGQSLTLIATANQGSEATYESGFVIDKFPISRPNLTFSTLTVSNMSPEDSSIYLCSAYEADSRNTEAFFGQGTRLTVV.

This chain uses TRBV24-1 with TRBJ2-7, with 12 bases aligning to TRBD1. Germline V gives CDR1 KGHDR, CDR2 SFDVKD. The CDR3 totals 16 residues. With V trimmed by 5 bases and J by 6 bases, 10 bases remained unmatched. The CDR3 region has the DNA TGTGCCACCAGTGTCATGCGGGACAGGGGGCGGGTCGAGCAGTACTTC. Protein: CATSVMRDRGRVEQYF.

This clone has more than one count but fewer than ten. For the CDR3, the DNA is TGCAGCGTCGCAAAAAGGATAGCGGGGGGCACCTACGAGCAGTACTTC. Translation gives CSVAKRIAGGTYEQYF. The genes are TRBV29-1 and TRBJ2-7; 10 bases fit TRBD2. V shed 6 bases, J shed 2 bases, and the junction held 13 bases outside the gene matches. CDR3 size: 16 residues. Germline V gene data show CDR1 as SQVTM and CDR2 as ANQGSEA.

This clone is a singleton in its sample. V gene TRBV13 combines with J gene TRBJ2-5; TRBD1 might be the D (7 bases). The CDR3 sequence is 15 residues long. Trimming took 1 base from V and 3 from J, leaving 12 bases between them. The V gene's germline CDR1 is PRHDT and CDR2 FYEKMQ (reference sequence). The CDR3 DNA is TGTGCCAGCAGCTTAGCTGGCAGGGGGGAAGAGACCCAGTACTTC. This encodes CASSLAGRGEETQYF.

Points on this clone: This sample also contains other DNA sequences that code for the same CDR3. CDR3 nucleotides: TGTGCCAGTAGTATACGACAGGGAAACACTGAAGCTTTCTTT. Translation gives CASSIRQGNTEAFF. V gene TRBV19 combines with J gene TRBJ1-1; 7 bases map to TRBD1. Trimming took 2 bases from V and 2 from J; bases not matched to a gene: 2. The CDR3 is 14 residues long. Germline loops: CDR1 LNHDA, CDR2 SQIVND (reference sequence).

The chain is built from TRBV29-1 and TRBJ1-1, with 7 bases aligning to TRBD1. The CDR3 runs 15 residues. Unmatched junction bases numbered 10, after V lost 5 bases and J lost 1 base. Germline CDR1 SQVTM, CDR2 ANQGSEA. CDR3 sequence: CSVLTSGQQNTEAFF. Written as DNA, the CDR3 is TGCAGCGTTCTAACTTCGGGACAGCAGAACACTGAAGCTTTCTTT. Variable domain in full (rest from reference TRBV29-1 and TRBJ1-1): SAVISQKPSRDICQRGTSLTIQCQVDSQVTMMFWYRQQPGQSLTLIATANQGSEATYESGFVIDKFPISRPNLTFSTLTVSNMSPEDSSIYLCSVLTSGQQNTEAFFGQGTRLTVV.

In nucleotides, the CDR3 is TGTGCCACCAGTGATCCGGGACAGGCTTTCGGCTACACCTTC. Protein sequence: CATSDPGQAFGYTF. The chain joins TRBV24-1 to TRBJ1-2, with 8 bases aligning to TRBD1. V shed 3 bases and J 8 bases; nucleotides not matched to a gene: 7. Germline V gives CDR1 KGHDR, CDR2 SFDVKD. CDR3 length: 14 residues.

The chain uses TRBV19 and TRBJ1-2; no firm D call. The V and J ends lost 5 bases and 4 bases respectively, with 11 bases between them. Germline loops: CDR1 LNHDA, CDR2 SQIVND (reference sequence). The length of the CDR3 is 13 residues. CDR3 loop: CASSRVATYGYTF. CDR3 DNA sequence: TGTGCCAGTAGTCGGGTTGCAACCTATGGCTACACCTTC.

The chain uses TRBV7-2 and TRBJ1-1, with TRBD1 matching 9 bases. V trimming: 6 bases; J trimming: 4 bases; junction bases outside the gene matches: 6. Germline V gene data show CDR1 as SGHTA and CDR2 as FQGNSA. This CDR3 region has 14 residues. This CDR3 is CASSTGGVGTEAFF. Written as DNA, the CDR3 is TGTGCCAGCAGTACAGGGGGCGTTGGCACTGAAGCTTTCTTT. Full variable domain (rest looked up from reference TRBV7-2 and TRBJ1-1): GAGVSQSPSNKVTEKGKDVELRCDPISGHTALYWYRQSLGQGLEFLIYFQGNSAPDKSGLPSDRFSAERTGGSVSTLTIQRTQQEDSAVYLCASSTGGVGTEAFFGQGTRLTVV.

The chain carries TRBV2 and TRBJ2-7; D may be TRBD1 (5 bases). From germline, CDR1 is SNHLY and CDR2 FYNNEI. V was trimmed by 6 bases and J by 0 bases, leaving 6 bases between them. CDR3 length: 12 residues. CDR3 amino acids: CASRGASYEQYF. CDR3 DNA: TGTGCCAGCAGAGGGGCCTCCTACGAGCAGTACTTC.

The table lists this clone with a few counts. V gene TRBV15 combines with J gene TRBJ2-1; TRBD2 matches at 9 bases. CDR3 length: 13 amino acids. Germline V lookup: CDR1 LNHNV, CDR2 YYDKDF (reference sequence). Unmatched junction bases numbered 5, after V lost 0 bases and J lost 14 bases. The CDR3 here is CATSREQRGAKFF. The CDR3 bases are TGTGCCACCAGCAGAGAACAGCGGGGGGCGAAGTTCTTC.

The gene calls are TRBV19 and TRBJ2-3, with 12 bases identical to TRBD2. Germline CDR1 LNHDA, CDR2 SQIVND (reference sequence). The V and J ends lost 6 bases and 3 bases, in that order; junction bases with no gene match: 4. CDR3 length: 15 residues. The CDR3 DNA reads TGTGCCAGTAGGTCTAGCGGGGGGGCGACAGATACGCAGTATTTT. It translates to CASRSSGGATDTQYF.

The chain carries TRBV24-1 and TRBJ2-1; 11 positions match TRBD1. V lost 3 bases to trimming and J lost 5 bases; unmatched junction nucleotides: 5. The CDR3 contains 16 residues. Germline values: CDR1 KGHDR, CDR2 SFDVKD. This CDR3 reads CATSDRTGGANNEQFF. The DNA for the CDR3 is TGTGCCACCAGTGATCGGACAGGGGGCGCGAACAATGAGCAGTTCTTC.

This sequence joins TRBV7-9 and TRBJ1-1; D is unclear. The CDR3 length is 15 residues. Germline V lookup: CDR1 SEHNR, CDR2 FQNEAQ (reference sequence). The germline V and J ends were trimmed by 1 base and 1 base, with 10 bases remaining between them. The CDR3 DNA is TGTGCCAGCAGCTTAGTCATCAGTCGGAACACTGAAGCTTTCTTT. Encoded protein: CASSLVISRNTEAFF.

The CDR3 is CASSLVGGSNQPQHF. The CDR3 DNA reads TGTGCCAGCAGCTTAGTAGGAGGGAGCAATCAGCCCCAGCATTTT. V usage is TRBV7-6 and J usage is TRBJ1-5, with D unresolved. Trimming took 1 base from V and 1 from J, leaving 8 bases between them. CDR3 length: 15 residues. Germline-derived CDR1 and CDR2 are SGHVS and FNYEAQ. The full variable domain, its missing parts supplied by reference TRBV7-6 and TRBJ1-5, is GAGVSQSPRYKVTKRGQDVALRCDPISGHVSLYWYRQALGQGPEFLTYFNYEAQQDKSGLPNDRFSAERPEGSISTLTIQRTEQRDSAMYRCASSLVGGSNQPQHFGDGTRLSIL.

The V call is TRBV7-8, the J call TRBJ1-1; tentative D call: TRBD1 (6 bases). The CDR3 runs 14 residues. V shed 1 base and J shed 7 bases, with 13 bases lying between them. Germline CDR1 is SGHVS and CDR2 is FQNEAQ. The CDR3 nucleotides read TGTGCCAGCAGCTTAGTCGTGGGGGCAGGTGAAGCTTTCTTT. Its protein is CASSLVVGAGEAFF.

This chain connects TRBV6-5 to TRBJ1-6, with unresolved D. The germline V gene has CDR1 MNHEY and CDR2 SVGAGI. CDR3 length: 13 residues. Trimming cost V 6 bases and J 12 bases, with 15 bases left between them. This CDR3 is CASSPGSLIPLHF. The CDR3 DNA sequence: TGTGCCAGCAGCCCCGGGTCCTTAATACCCCTCCACTTT.

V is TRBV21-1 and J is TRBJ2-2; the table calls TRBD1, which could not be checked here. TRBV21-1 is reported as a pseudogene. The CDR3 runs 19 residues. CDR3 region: CASSTQGQSKFGNTGELFF. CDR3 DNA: TGTGCCAGCAGCACCCAGGGACAGTCGAAGTTTGGGAACACCGGGGAGCTGTTTTTT.

The CDR3, as DNA: TGTGCCAGCAGCCTATCCCCCTGGACAACCTCCTACAATGAGCAGTTCTTC. Its protein is CASSLSPWTTSYNEQFF. The chain couples TRBV6-2 or TRBV6-3 to TRBJ2-1; TRBD1 is a possible D gene (5 bases). Looked up from germline, CDR1 is MNHEY and CDR2 is SVGEGT. The V end was cut by 6 bases, the J end by 0 bases, with 18 bases between. CDR3 size: 17 residues.

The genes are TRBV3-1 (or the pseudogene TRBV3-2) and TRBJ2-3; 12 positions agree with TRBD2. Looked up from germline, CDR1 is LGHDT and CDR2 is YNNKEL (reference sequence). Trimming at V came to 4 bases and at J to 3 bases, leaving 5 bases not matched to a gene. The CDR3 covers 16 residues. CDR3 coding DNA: TGTGCCAGCAGCCTGACTAGCGGGGGAGCGACAGATACGCAGTATTTT. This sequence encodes CASSLTSGGATDTQYF.

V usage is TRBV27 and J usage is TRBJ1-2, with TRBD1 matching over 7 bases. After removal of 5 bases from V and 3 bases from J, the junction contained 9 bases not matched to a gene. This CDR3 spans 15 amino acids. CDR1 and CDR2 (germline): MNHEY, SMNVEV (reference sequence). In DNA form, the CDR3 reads TGTGCCAGCAGTACGCAGACAGGGCGGGACTATGGCTACACCTTC. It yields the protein CASSTQTGRDYGYTF.

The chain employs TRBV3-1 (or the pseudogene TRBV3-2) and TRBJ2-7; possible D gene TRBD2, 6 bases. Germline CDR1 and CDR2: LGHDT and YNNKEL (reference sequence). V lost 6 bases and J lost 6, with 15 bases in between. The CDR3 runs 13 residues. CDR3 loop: CASSSGTRGEQYF. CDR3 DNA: TGTGCCAGCAGTTCCGGGACTCGGGGCGAGCAGTACTTC.

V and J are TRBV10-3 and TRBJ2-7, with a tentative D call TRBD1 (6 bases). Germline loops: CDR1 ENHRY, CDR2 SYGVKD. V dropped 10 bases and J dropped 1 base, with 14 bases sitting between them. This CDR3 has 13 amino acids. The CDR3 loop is CATTAGTSYEQYF. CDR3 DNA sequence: TGTGCCACCACTGCCGGGACATCCTACGAGCAGTACTTC.